These T cell receptor beta chains were read from a single sample in a study of T cells after yellow fever vaccination. Using its own MiXCR run on the 5' RACE reads, TCRdb lists one record per CDR3 protein. Of 500,000 to 550,000 distinct CDR3 sequences listed, 20% to 25% were seen once; the top ten hold about a sixth. Material: PBMCs, obtained approximately 22 days after the first yellow fever vaccination. The origin of the receptors is a man younger than 35 who received the YFV17D yellow fever vaccine. CDR3s include the opening cysteine and the closing phenylalanine or tryptophan. Each record gives: D gene, V gene, CDR3 length, J gene, clone size, CDR3 DNA, CDR3 protein. A D gene is named only where the DNA matches it firmly. Where a row states a size, it is once, few, many or the class of an expanded clone; other rows omit it.

TRBD2	TRBV12-3/TRBV12-4	15	TRBJ2-5	few	TGTGCCAGCACCGCCCGACTAGCGGCGAGGGAGACCCAGTACTTC	CASTARLAARETQYF
NA	TRBV11-2	12	TRBJ2-7	few	TGTGCCAGCCACCTAAAGGGGGACGAGCAGTACTTC	CASHLKGDEQYF
TRBD1	TRBV27	14	TRBJ2-7	NA	TGTGCCAGCAGTCACAGGGGCGATTTCTACGAGCAGTACTTC	CASSHRGDFYEQYF
NA	TRBV7-6	16	TRBJ2-1	NA	TGTGCCAGCAGCTTAAAAATGAGGACACCGAACGATGAGCAGTTCTTC	CASSLKMRTPNDEQFF
TRBD2	TRBV5-1	16	TRBJ2-1	few	TGCGCCAGCAGCTTGATCGCGGGGGTCACCTACAATGAGCAGTTCTTC	CASSLIAGVTYNEQFF
NA	TRBV20-1	13	TRBJ2-2	few	TGCAGTGCTAGGGGGCTTAACACCGGGGAGCTGTTTTTT	CSARGLNTGELFF
NA	TRBV4-2	14	TRBJ2-1	few	TGTGCCAGCAGCCAAGAGGGGGCCCTAAATGAGCAGTTCTTC	CASSQEGALNEQFF
NA	TRBV7-2	15	TRBJ2-1	NA	TGTGCCAGCAGCTTTGGACATTACTCCTACAATGAGCAGTTCTTC	CASSFGHYSYNEQFF
NA	TRBV7-2	15	TRBJ2-5	NA	TGTGCCAGCAGCTTAATGACCCCAGAAAGGGAGACCCAGTACTTC	CASSLMTPERETQYF
TRBD2	TRBV6-5	18	TRBJ2-5	NA	TGTGCCAGCAGCCTACTCGGTTGGTTAGCGGGGGACCAAGAGACCCAGTACTTC	CASSLLGWLAGDQETQYF
NA	TRBV10-1	14	TRBJ1-2	NA	TGCGCCGCGCAAGCAGTCGGTGCTAACTATGGCTACACCTTC	CAAQAVGANYGYTF
TRBD2	TRBV20-1	15	TRBJ2-3	NA	TGCAGTGCTAGCAGGACTAGCGGGGCCTCAGATACGCAGTATTTT	CSASRTSGASDTQYF
NA	TRBV2	13	TRBJ2-5	few	TGTGCCAGCATTCGGTGGCTTCAAGAGACCCAGTACTTC	CASIRWLQETQYF
NA	TRBV7-2	13	TRBJ1-5	few	TGTGCCAGCAGCTTATGGGCGGAACAGCCCCAGCATTTT	CASSLWAEQPQHF
NA	TRBV7-2	14	TRBJ2-7	NA	TGTGCCAGCAGCTCAGATTCGCCCCGCTACGAGCAGTACTTC	CASSSDSPRYEQYF
NA	TRBV18	13	TRBJ2-7	NA	TGTGCCAGCTCCCCCGGGACGGAGTACGAGCAGTACTTC	CASSPGTEYEQYF
NA	TRBV7-9	12	TRBJ1-3	NA	TGTGCCGGACGGCTCTCTGGAAACACCATATATTTT	CAGRLSGNTIYF
NA	TRBV18	13	TRBJ1-4	many	TGTGCCAGCTTTACTCAGAATAATGAAAAACTGTTTTTT	CASFTQNNEKLFF
TRBD1	TRBV20-1	12	TRBJ1-2	NA	TGCAGTGCTGGACAGGTTACCCCGGGCTACACCTTC	CSAGQVTPGYTF
NA	TRBV6-5	14	TRBJ1-3	NA	TGTGCCAGCAGTTACGGACCCTCTGGAAACACCATATATTTT	CASSYGPSGNTIYF
NA	TRBV6-1	13	TRBJ1-1	NA	TGTGCCAGCAGTGTTACATGGAACACTGAAGCTTTCTTT	CASSVTWNTEAFF
NA	TRBV4-3	16	TRBJ2-1	few	TGCGCCAGCAGCCAAGGTCCCGGGGGCTCCTACAATGAGCAGTTCTTC	CASSQGPGGSYNEQFF
NA	TRBV5-1	14	TRBJ2-2	many	TGCGCCAGCAGCTCACAGGGTAACACCGGGGAGCTGTTTTTT	CASSSQGNTGELFF
NA	TRBV6-5	13	TRBJ2-7	few	TGTGCCAGCAGTTACTCCTCGGGGGCCGAGCAGTACTTC	CASSYSSGAEQYF
TRBD2	TRBV7-6	16	TRBJ2-3	NA	TGTGCCAGCAGCTTAAGTGTGGGACTAGCCGGAGATACGCAGTATTTT	CASSLSVGLAGDTQYF
TRBD2	TRBV20-1	16	TRBJ2-1	few	TGCAGTGCTAGGCGTAGCGGGGGGGCCTCCTACAATGAGCAGTTCTTC	CSARRSGGASYNEQFF
NA	TRBV5-4	16	TRBJ2-2	NA	TGTGCCAGCAGCCTGGGTTCGAGCGCGAACACCGGGGAGCTGTTTTTT	CASSLGSSANTGELFF
TRBD1	TRBV5-4	16	TRBJ2-1	many	TGTGCCAGCAGCTTAAGACAGGGCAGCACCTACAATGAGCAGTTCTTC	CASSLRQGSTYNEQFF
NA	TRBV24-1	17	TRBJ2-2	many	TGTGCCACCAGTGACTGGGGACAGTGGGGGGACACCGGGGAGCTGTTTTTT	CATSDWGQWGDTGELFF
TRBD2	TRBV5-1	17	TRBJ2-7	NA	TGCGCCAGCGGGCGGAGGCTGACTAGCGGGGGATCCTACGAGCAGTACTTC	CASGRRLTSGGSYEQYF
NA	TRBV6-5	14	TRBJ2-5	NA	TGTGCCAGCAGTTTGGGAGGACTCGGGGGAACCCAGTACTTC	CASSLGGLGGTQYF
NA	TRBV7-2	14	TRBJ2-2	many	TGCGCCAGCAGCTTAGCTTCTAACACCGGGGAGCTGTTTTTT	CASSLASNTGELFF
NA	TRBV12-3/TRBV12-4	14	TRBJ2-3	few	TGTGCCAGCAGCCGCCCTGCCCCTACAGATACGCAGTATTTT	CASSRPAPTDTQYF